These 5 T cell receptor beta chains share one sample of origin, sequenced in a study of CD8 T cells in Susac syndrome. Reverse transcription of about 0.45 to 1 ug RNA was performed with random hexamers. MiXCR, applied by TCRdb to the immunoSEQ multiplex PCR reads, yields one record per CDR3 protein. The data show 90,000 or so distinct CDR3 sequences, 80% to 95% seen once. Sample: CD8+ T cells from PBMCs. The receptors here all came from a human donor in good health.

The V gene is TRBV12-3 or TRBV12-4, the J gene TRBJ2-1; 14 bases are a match to TRBD2. This CDR3 region has 15 residues. The V and J ends lost 5 bases and 10 bases, in that order; junction bases with no gene match: 7. The CDR3, as DNA: TGTGCCAGCAGTCCGACTAGCGGGGGGGCTGGAGAGCAGTTCTTC. Protein sequence: CASSPTSGGAGEQFF.

The chain is built from TRBV2 and TRBJ2-5; 7 bases match TRBD2. The CDR3 has 12 residues. The V gene end was trimmed by 6 bases and the J gene end by 5 bases; junction bases not matched to a gene: 3. The germline CDR1 and CDR2 sequences are SNHLY and FYNNEI. DNA of the CDR3: TGTGCCAGCAGGCAGGGAGGGGAGACCCAGTACTTC. This gives the protein CASRQGGETQYF.

The rearrangement links TRBV6-5 to TRBJ1-1, with D unclear. V was cut by 2 bases and J by 4 bases, with 11 bases left in between. Per the germline V gene, CDR1 is MNHEY and CDR2 is SVGAGI. This CDR3 region has 14 residues. The CDR3 is CASSYTGQATEAFF. CDR3 in DNA: TGTGCCAGCAGTTACACCGGCCAGGCCACTGAAGCTTTCTTT.

The CDR3 is CASYRRGNTIYF. DNA of the CDR3: TGCGCCAGTTACCGACGAGGAAACACCATATATTTT. J is TRBJ1-3 and V is TRBV23-1, with no clear D. TRBV23-1 is noted as an ORF with a role that remains uncertain. The CDR3 is 12 amino acids. The V end was cut by 9 bases, the J end by 4 bases, with 10 bases between.

This clonotype was recorded a few times. V gene TRBV2 combines with J gene TRBJ2-7, with D possibly matching TRBD1 (5 bases). Between the trimmed V and J ends, which lost 3 bases and 0 bases, there was a span of 9 bases. Germline CDR1 reads SNHLY; CDR2 reads FYNNEI. The CDR3 is made up of 14 amino acids. CDR3: CASSEGRNSYEQYF. The CDR3 nucleotides read TGTGCCAGCAGTGAGGGGCGAAACTCCTACGAGCAGTACTTC.